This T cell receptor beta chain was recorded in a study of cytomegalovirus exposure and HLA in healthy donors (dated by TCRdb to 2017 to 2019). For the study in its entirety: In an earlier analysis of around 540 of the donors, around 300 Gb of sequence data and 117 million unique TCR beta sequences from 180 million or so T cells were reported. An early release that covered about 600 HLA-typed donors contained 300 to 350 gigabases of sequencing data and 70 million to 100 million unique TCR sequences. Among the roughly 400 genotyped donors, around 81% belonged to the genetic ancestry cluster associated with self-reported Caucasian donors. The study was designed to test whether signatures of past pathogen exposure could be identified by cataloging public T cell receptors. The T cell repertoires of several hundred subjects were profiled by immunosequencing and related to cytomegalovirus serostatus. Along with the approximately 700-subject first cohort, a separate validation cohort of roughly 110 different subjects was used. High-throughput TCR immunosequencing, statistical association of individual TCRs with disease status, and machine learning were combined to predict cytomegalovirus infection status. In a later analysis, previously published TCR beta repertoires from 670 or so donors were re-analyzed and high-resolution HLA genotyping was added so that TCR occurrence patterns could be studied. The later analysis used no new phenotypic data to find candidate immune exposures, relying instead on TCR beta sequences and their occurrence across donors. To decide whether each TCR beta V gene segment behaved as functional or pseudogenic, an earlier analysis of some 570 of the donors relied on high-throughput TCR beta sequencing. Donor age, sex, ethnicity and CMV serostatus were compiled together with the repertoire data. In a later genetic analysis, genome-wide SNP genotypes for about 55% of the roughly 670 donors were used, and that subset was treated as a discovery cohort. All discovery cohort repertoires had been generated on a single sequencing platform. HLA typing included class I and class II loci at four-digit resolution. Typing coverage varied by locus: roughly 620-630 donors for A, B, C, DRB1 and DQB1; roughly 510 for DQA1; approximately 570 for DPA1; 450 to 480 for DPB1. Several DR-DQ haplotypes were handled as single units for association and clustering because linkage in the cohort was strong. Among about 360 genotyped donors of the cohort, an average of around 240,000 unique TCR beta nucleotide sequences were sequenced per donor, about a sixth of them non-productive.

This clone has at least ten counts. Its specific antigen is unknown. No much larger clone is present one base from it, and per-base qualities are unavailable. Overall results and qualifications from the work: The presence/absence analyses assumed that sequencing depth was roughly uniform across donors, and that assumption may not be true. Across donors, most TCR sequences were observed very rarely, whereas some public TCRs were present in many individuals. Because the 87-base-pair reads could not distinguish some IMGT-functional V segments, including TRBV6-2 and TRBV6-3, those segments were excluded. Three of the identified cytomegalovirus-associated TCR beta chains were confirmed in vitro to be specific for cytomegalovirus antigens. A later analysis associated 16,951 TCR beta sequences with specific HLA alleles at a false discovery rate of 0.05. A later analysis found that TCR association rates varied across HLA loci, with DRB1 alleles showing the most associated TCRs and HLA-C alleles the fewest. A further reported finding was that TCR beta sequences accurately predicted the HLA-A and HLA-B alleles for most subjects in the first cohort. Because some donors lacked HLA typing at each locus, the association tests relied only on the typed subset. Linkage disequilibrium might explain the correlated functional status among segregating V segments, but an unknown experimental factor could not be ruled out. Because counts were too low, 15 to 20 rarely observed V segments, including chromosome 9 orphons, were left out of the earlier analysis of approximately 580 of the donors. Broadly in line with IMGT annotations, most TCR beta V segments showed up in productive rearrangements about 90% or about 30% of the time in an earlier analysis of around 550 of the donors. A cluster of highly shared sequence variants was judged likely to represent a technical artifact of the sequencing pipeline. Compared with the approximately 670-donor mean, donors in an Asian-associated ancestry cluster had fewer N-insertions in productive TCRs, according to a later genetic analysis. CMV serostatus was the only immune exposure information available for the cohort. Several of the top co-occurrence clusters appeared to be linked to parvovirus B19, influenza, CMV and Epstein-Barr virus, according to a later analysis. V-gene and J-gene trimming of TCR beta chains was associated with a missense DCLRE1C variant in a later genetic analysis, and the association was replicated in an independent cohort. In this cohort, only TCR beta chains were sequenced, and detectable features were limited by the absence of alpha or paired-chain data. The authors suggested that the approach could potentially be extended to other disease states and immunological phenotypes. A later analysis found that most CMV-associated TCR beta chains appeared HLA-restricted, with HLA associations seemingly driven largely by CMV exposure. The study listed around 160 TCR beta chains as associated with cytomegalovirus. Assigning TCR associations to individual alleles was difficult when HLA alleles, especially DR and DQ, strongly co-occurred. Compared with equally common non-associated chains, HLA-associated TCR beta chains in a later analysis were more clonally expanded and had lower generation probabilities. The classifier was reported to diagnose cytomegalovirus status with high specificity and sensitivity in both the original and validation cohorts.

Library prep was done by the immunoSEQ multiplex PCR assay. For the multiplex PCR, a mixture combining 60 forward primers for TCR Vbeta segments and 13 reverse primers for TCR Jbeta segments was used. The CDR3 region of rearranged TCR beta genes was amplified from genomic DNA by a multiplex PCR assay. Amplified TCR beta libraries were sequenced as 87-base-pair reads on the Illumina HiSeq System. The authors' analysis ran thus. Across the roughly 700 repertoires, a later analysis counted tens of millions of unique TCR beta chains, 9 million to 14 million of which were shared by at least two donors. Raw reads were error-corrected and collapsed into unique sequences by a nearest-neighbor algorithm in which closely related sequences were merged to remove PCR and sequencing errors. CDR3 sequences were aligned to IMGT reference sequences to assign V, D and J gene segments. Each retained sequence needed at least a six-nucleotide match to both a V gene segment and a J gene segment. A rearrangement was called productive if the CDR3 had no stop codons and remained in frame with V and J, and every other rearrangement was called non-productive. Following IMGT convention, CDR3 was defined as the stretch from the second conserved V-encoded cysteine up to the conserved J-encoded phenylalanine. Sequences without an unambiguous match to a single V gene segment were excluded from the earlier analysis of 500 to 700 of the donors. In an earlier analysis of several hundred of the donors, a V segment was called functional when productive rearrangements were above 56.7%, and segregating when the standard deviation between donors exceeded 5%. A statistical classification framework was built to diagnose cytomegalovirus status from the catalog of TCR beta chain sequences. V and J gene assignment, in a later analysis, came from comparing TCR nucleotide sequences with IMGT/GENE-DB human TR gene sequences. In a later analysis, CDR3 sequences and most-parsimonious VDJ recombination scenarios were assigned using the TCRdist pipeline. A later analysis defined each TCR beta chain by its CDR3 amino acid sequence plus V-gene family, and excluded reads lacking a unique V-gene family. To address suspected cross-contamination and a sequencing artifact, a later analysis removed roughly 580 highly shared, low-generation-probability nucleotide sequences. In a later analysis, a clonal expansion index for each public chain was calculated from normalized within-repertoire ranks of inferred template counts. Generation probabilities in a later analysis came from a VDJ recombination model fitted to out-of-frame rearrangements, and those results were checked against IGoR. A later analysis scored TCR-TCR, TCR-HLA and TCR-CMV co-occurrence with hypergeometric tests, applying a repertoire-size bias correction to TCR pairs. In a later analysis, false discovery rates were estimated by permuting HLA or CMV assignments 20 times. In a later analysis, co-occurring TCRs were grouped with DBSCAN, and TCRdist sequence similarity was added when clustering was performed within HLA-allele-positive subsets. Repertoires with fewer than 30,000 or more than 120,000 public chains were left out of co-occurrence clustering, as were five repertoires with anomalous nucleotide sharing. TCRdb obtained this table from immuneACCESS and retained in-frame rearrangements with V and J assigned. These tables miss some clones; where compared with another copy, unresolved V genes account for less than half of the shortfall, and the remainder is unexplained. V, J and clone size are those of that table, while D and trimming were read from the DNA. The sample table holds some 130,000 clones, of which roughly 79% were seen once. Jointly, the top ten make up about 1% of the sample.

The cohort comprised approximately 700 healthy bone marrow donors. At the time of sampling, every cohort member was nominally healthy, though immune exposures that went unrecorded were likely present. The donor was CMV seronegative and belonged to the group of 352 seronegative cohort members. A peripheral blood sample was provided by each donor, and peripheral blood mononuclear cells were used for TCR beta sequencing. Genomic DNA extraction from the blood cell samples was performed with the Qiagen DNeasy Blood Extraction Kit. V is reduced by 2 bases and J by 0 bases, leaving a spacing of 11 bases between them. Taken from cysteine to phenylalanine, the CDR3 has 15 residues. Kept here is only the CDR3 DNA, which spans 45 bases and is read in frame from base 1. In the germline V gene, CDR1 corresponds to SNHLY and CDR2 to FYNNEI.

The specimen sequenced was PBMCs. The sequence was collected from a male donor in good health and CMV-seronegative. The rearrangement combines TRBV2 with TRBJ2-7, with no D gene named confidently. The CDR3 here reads CASSESADSSYEQYF. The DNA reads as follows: TGTGCCAGCAGTGAATCGGCGGATTCCTCCTACGAGCAGTACTTC.